This T cell receptor beta chain was observed in a study of cytomegalovirus exposure and HLA in healthy donors (TCRdb year 2017). About the investigation overall: An earlier analysis of 587 of the donors reported 250 to 350 Gb of sequence data and roughly 100 million unique TCR beta sequences from 150 million to 200 million T cells. The number of donors typed differed by locus, with roughly 629-640 for A, B, C, DRB1 and DQB1, more than 500 for DQA1, under 610 for DPA1, and some 440 for DPB1. Using immunosequencing, the study profiled T cell repertoires from around 680 subjects and related those repertoires to cytomegalovirus serostatus. Besides the first cohort of around 670 subjects, a separate validation cohort made up of 120 different subjects was used. Five DR-DQ haplotypes were treated as single units for association and clustering because of strong linkage in the cohort. Rather than drawing on any new phenotypic data, the later analysis identified candidate immune exposures from TCR beta sequences and the way those sequences occurred across donors. The aim of the study was to test whether cataloging public T cell receptors could identify signatures of past pathogen exposure. An earlier analysis of roughly 580 of the donors used high-throughput TCR beta sequencing to judge whether each TCR beta V gene segment behaved as functional or pseudogenic. To predict cytomegalovirus infection status, the study combined high-throughput TCR immunosequencing, statistical association of individual TCRs with disease status, and machine learning. In a later analysis, previously published TCR beta repertoires from some 640 donors were re-analyzed and high-resolution HLA genotyping was added so that TCR occurrence patterns could be studied. The genetic ancestry cluster associated with self-reported Caucasian donors included around 76% of the roughly 380 genotyped donors. An early release covering roughly 600 HLA-typed donors comprised about 290 gigabases of sequencing data and roughly 85 million unique TCR sequences. A later genetic analysis used genome-wide SNP genotypes for about three fifths of the 666 donors, treating that subset as a discovery cohort. Every discovery cohort repertoire had been produced on one sequencing platform. Donor age, sex, ethnicity and CMV serostatus were collected together with the repertoire data. HLA typing covered class I and class II loci at four-digit resolution. Across about 380 genotyped donors of the cohort, an average of roughly 250,000 unique TCR beta nucleotide sequences per donor were sequenced, and about a sixth of those sequences were non-productive.

The receptor library was made with the immunoSEQ multiplex PCR assay. The multiplex PCR relied on a mix of 60 forward primers for TCR Vbeta segments and 13 reverse primers for TCR Jbeta segments. The CDR3 region of rearranged TCR beta genes was amplified from genomic DNA by a multiplex PCR assay. The amplified TCR beta libraries were sequenced on the Illumina HiSeq System as 87-base-pair reads. Per the original workflow: A later analysis tallied 80 million to 95 million unique TCR beta chains across the 700 or so repertoires, and about 10 million of those chains were shared by two or more donors. To remove PCR and sequencing errors, raw reads were error-corrected and collapsed into unique sequences using a nearest-neighbor algorithm that merged closely related sequences. Alignment of CDR3 sequences to IMGT reference sequences was used to assign V, D and J gene segments. For a sequence to be retained, a match of at least six nucleotides to both a V gene segment and a J gene segment was required. A rearrangement counted as productive if the CDR3 had no stop codons and remained in frame with V and J, and every other rearrangement counted as non-productive. Following IMGT convention, CDR3 was defined as the stretch from the second conserved V-encoded cysteine up to the conserved J-encoded phenylalanine. Sequences without an unambiguous match to a single V gene segment were excluded from the earlier analysis of 587 of the donors. An earlier analysis of 587 of the donors classified V segments as functional when productive rearrangements were above 56.7% and as segregating when the standard deviation between donors was above 5%. A statistical classification framework was built for diagnosing cytomegalovirus status from the catalog of TCR beta chain sequences. A later analysis assigned V and J genes by comparing TCR nucleotide sequences with IMGT/GENE-DB human TR gene sequences. In a later analysis, CDR3 sequences and most-parsimonious VDJ recombination scenarios were assigned using the TCRdist pipeline. In a later analysis, every TCR beta chain was defined by the combination of its CDR3 amino acid sequence and its V-gene family, and reads without a unique V-gene family were dropped. As a way to deal with suspected cross-contamination and a sequencing artifact, a later analysis dropped more than 500 nucleotide sequences that were highly shared and had low generation probability. For each public chain, a later analysis derived a clonal expansion index from normalized ranks of inferred template counts within each repertoire. A later analysis computed generation probabilities with a VDJ recombination model fitted to out-of-frame rearrangements, and checked the results against IGoR. In a later analysis, hypergeometric tests were used to score TCR-TCR, TCR-HLA and TCR-CMV co-occurrence, with a repertoire-size bias correction applied to TCR pairs. In a later analysis, false discovery rates were estimated by permuting HLA or CMV assignments 20 times. A later analysis grouped co-occurring TCRs with DBSCAN, adding TCRdist sequence similarity when clustering within HLA-allele-positive subsets. For co-occurrence clustering, repertoires with fewer than 30,000 or more than 120,000 public chains were excluded, along with roughly 5 repertoires with anomalous nucleotide sharing. TCRdb mirrors the immuneACCESS table, restricted to in-frame sequences. Some clones are absent from its copies; in checked studies, under half trace to an unresolved V gene, and the reason for the others is unknown. The V and J calls and the clone size are those of that table, but D and trimming were determined from the DNA. Within this sample are just over 150,000 clones, with 65% to 90% of them counted one time only. Around 6.6% of the sample goes to the ten largest clones.

The cohort comprised 550 to 700 healthy bone marrow donors. At the time of sampling, every cohort member was nominally healthy, though immune exposures that went unrecorded were likely present. The donor tested CMV seropositive, placing the donor among the 290 or so seropositive members of the cohort. A peripheral blood sample was provided by each donor, and peripheral blood mononuclear cells were used for TCR beta sequencing. Genomic DNA extraction from the blood cell samples was performed with the Qiagen DNeasy Blood Extraction Kit. Trimmed from V: 5 bases; trimmed from J: 8 bases; junction bases lacking a gene match: 6. Taken from cysteine to phenylalanine, the CDR3 has 14 residues. The kept DNA is CDR3 alone, 42 bases in frame from the first base. CDR1 and CDR2 are read off the germline V gene (reference sequence) as SEHNR and FQNEAQ. Beyond this particular receptor, the publication reports: Assigning TCR associations to individual alleles was difficult when HLA alleles, especially DR and DQ, strongly co-occurred. In vitro tests confirmed that a few of the cytomegalovirus-associated TCR beta chains recognize cytomegalovirus antigens. While some public TCRs were present in many individuals, most TCR sequences turned up only very rarely across donors. In an earlier analysis of around 500 of the donors, most TCR beta V segments appeared in productive rearrangements about 87% or about 30% of the time, broadly matching IMGT annotations. HLA typing was unavailable for some donors at each locus, so association tests used only the typed subset. In the study, approximately 160 TCR beta chains were listed as associated with cytomegalovirus. A further reported finding was that TCR beta sequences accurately predicted the HLA-A and HLA-B alleles for most subjects in the first cohort. A group of highly shared sequence variants was considered likely to be a technical artifact of the sequencing pipeline. Roughly uniform sequencing depth across donors was assumed in presence/absence analyses, although this assumption may not hold. In a later analysis, most CMV-associated TCR beta chains were found to appear HLA-restricted, with HLA associations seemingly driven largely by CMV exposure. Cytomegalovirus status was reported to be diagnosed by the classifier with high specificity and sensitivity in both the original and validation cohorts. For the cohort, immune exposure information was limited to CMV serostatus. Only TCR beta chains were sequenced in this cohort, and the absence of alpha or paired-chain data limited detectable features. Some IMGT-functional V segments, including TRBV6-2 and TRBV6-3, could not be distinguished by the 87-base-pair reads and were therefore excluded. The authors suggested that the approach could potentially be generalized to other disease states and immunological phenotypes. In a later analysis, HLA-associated TCR beta chains were found to be more clonally expanded and to have lower generation probabilities than equally common non-associated chains. According to a later analysis, TCR association rates differed among HLA loci, with DRB1 alleles showing the most associated TCRs and HLA-C alleles showing the fewest. In a later genetic analysis, fewer N-insertions in productive TCRs were reported among donors in an Asian-associated ancestry cluster than the roughly 700-donor mean. Specific HLA alleles were associated with roughly 17,000 TCR beta sequences at a false discovery rate of 0.05 in a later analysis. Correlated functional status among segregating V segments might be attributable to linkage disequilibrium, but an unknown experimental factor could not be ruled out. An association between a missense DCLRE1C variant and V-gene and J-gene trimming of TCR beta chains was found in a later genetic analysis and replicated in an independent cohort. According to a later analysis, parvovirus B19, influenza, CMV and Epstein-Barr virus appeared linked to several top co-occurrence clusters. Because counts were too low, roughly 17 rarely observed V segments, including chromosome 9 orphons, were left out of the earlier analysis of 500 to 750 of the donors.

In regard to this clone: This receptor's antigen is unknown. No much larger clone exists at a distance of one base, and base qualities are not known.

The source of this sequence is a woman aged 50 to 65 in good health and CMV-seropositive. The source material was PBMCs. The rearrangement joined TRBV7-9 to TRBJ1-6, with 7 central nucleotides matching TRBD1. The encoded CDR3 is CASSPSQGYSPLHF. The DNA sequence reads TGTGCCAGCAGCCCCTCACAGGGGTATTCACCCCTCCACTTT.